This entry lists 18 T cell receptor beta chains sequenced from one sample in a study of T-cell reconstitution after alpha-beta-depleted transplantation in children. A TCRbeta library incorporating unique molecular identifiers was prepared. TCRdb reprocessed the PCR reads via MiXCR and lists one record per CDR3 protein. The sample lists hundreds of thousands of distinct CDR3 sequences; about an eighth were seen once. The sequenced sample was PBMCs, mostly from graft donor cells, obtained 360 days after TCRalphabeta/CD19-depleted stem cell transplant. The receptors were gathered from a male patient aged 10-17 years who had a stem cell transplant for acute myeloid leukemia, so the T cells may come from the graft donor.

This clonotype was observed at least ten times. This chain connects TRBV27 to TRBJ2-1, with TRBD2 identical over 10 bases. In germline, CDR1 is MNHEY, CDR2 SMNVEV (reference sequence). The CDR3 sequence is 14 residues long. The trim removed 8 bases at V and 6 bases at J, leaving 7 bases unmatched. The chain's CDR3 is CASGGLAGVNEQFF. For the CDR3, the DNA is TGTGCCAGCGGAGGCCTAGCGGGAGTCAATGAGCAGTTCTTC.

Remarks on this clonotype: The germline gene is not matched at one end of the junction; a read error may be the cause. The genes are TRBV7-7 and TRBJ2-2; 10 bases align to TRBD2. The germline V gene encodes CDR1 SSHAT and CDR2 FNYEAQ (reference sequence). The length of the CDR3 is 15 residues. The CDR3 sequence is CASSLAGGDTGELFF. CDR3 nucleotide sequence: TGTGCTAGCAGCTTAGCGGGAGGCGACACCGGGGAGCTGTTTTTT.

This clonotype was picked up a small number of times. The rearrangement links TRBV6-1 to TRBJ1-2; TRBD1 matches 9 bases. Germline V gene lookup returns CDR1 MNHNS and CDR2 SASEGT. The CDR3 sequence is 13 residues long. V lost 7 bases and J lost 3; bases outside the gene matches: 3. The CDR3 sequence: CASKRQGDYGYTF. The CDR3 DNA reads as TGTGCCAGCAAGAGACAGGGGGACTATGGCTACACCTTC.

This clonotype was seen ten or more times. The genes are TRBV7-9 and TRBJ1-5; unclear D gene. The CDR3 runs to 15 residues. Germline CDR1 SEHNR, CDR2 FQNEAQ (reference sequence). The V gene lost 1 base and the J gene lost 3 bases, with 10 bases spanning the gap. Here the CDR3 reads CASSLDGLYNQPQHF. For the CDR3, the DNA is TGTGCCAGCAGCTTAGACGGTCTGTACAATCAGCCCCAGCATTTT.

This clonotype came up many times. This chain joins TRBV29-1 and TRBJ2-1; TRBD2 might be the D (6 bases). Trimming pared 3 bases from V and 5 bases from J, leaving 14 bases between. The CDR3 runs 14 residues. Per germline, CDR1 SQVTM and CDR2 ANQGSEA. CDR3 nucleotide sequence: TGCAGCGTTGATGCGCTAGCGTCACACAATGAGCAGTTCTTC. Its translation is CSVDALASHNEQFF.

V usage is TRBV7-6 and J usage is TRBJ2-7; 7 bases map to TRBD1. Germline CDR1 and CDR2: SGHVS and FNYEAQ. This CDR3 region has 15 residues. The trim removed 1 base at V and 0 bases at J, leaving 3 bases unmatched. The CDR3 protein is CASSLEGAVSYEQYF. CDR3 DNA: TGTGCCAGCAGCTTAGAGGGGGCAGTCTCCTACGAGCAGTACTTC.

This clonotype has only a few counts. CDR3 bases: TGCGCCAGCAGCTTGGCGGTGCGGGTACCTTCCTACGAGCAGTACTTC. Protein sequence: CASSLAVRVPSYEQYF. The rearrangement joins TRBV5-1 to TRBJ2-7, with TRBD2 as a possible D gene (5 bases). This CDR3 spans 16 amino acids. Germline V gene sequence: CDR1 SGHRS, CDR2 YFSETQ. V gave up 0 bases and J gave up 1 base, with 14 bases separating them.

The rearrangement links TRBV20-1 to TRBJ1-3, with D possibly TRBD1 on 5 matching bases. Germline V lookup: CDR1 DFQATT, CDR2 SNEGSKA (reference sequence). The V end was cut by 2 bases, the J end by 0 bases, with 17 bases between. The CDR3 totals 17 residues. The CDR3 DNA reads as TGCAGTGCTAGATTAAAGCTCGGTGACAGCTCTGGAAACACCATATATTTT. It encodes CSARLKLGDSSGNTIYF.

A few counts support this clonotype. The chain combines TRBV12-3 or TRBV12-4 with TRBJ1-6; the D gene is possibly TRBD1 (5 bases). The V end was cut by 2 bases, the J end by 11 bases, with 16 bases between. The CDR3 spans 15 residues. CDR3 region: CASSLTSQGGPPLHF. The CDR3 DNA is TGTGCCAGCAGTTTAACTTCCCAGGGCGGCCCACCCCTCCACTTT.

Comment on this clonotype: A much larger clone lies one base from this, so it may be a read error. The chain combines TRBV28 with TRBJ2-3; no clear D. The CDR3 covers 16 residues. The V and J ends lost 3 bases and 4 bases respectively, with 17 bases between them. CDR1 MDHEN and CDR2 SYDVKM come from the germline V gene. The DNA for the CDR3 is TGTGCCAGCAGTTTCCTGTATTGGGCCACCTCAGATACGCAGTATTTT. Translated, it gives CASSFLYWATSDTQYF.

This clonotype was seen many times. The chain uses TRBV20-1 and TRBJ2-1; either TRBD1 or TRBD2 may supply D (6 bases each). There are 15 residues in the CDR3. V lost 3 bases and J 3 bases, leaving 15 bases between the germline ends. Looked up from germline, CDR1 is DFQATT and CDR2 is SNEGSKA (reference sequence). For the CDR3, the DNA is TGCAGTGCTAGGAAGGGGGGACTCCTCTACAATGAGCAGTTCTTC. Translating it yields CSARKGGLLYNEQFF.

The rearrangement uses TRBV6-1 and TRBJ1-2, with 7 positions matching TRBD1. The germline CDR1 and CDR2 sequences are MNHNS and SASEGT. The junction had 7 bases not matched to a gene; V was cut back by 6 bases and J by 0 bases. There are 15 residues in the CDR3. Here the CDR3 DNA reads TGTGCCAGCAGCTCCCCGACAGGGCCTAACTATGGCTACACCTTC. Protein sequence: CASSSPTGPNYGYTF.

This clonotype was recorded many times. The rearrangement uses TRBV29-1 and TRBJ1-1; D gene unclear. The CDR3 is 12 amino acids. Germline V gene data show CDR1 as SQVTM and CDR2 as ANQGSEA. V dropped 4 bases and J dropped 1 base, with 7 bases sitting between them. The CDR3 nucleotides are TGCAGCGTTGTTCCCGGGAACACTGAAGCTTTCTTT. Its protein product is CSVVPGNTEAFF.

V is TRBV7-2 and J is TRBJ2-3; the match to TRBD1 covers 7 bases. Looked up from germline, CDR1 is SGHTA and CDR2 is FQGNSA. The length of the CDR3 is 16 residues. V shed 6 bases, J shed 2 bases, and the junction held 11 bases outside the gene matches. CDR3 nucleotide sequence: TGTGCCAGCAGGGGCCCACGACAGGGATTCACAGATACGCAGTATTTT. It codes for CASRGPRQGFTDTQYF.

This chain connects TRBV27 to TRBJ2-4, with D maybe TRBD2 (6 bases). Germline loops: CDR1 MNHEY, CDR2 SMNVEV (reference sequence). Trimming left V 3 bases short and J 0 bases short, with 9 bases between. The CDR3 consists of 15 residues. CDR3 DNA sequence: TGTGCCAGCAGTTTCCAGGGACTAGCCAAAAACATTCAGTACTTC. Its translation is CASSFQGLAKNIQYF.

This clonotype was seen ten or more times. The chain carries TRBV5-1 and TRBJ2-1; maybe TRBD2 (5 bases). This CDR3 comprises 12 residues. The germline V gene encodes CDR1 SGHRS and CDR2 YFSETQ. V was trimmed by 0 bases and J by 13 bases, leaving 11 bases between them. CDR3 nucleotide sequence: TGCGCCAGCAGCTTGGAACCGACTATACAGTTCTTC. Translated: CASSLEPTIQFF.

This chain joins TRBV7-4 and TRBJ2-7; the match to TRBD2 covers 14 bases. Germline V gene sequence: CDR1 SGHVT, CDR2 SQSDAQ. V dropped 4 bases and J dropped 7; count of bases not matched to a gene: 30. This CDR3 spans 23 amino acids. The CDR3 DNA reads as TGTGCCAGCAGCTCTCATCACACTCCCGGGACTAGCGGGAGTGTGCCCCGGAGGGGGGAGCAGTACTTC. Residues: CASSSHHTPGTSGSVPRRGEQYF.

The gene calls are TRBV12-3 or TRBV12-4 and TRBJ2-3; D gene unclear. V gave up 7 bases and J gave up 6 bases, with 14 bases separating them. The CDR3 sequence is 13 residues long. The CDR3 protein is CASTNTPSDTQYF. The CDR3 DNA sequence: TGTGCCAGCACAAACACCCCGTCTGATACGCAGTATTTT.